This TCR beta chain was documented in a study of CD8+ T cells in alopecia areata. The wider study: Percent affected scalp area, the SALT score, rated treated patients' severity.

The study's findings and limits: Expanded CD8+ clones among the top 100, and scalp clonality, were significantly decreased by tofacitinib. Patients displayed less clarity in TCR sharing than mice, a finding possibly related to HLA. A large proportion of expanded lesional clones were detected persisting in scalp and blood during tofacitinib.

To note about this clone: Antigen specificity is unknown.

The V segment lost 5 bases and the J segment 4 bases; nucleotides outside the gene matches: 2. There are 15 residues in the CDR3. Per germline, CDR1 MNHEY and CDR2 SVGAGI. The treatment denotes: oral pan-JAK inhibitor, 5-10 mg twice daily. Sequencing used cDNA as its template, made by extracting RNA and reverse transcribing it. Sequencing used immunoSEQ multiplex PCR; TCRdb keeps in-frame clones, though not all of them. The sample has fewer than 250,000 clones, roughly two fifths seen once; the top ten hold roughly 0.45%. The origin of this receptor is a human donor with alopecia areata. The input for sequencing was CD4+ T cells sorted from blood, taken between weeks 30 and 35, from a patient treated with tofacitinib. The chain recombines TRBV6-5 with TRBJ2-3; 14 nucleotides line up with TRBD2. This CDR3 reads CASSGGLAGADTQYF. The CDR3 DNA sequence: TGTGCCAGCAGTGGGGGACTAGCGGGAGCAGATACGCAGTATTTT.